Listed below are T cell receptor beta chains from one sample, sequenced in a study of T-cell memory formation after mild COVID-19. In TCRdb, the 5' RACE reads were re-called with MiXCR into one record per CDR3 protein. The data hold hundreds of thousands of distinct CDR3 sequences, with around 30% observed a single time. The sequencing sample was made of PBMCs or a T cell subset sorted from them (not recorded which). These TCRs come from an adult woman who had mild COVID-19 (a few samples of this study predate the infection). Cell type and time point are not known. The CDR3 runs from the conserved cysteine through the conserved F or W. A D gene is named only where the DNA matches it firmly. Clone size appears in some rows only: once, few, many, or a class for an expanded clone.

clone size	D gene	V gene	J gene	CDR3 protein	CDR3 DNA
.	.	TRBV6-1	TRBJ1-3	CASSGGISGNTIYF	TGTGCCAGCAGTGGAGGGATTTCTGGAAACACCATATATTTT
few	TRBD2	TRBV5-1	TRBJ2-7	CASSLGLAGDSSYEQYF	TGCGCCAGCAGCTTGGGACTAGCGGGGGACAGCTCCTACGAGCAGTACTTC
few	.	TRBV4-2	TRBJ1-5	CASSQEGKGGGPQHF	TGTGCCAGCAGCCAAGAGGGGAAGGGAGGAGGGCCCCAGCATTTT
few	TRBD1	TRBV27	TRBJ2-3	CASSRDRVRDTQYF	TGTGCCAGCAGCCGGGACAGGGTGAGAGATACGCAGTATTTT
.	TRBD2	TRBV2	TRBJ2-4	CASSASGSTKNIQYF	TGTGCCAGCAGTGCCAGCGGGAGTACCAAAAACATTCAGTACTTC
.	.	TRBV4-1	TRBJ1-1	CASSQDSGMNTEAFF	TGCGCCAGCAGCCAAGATTCAGGAATGAACACTGAAGCTTTCTTT
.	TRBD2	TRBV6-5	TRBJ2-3	CASSYEASGRDADTQYF	TGTGCCAGCAGTTACGAGGCTAGCGGGAGGGACGCAGATACGCAGTATTTT
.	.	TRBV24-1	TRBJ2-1	CATSDNIGYYNEQFF	TGTGCCACCAGTGATAATATAGGCTACTACAATGAGCAGTTCTTC
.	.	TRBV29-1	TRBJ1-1	CSVEAVGQGRKNTEAFF	TGCAGCGTTGAGGCCGTGGGGCAGGGGAGGAAGAACACTGAAGCTTTCTTT
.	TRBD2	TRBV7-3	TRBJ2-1	CASSPGTSGRAYNEQFF	TGTGCCAGCAGCCCCGGTACTAGCGGGAGGGCCTATAATGAGCAGTTCTTC
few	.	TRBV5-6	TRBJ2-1	CASSLKWGLGSDEQFF	TGTGCCAGCAGCTTGAAGTGGGGGCTAGGTTCCGATGAGCAGTTCTTC
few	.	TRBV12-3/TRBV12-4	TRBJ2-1	CASSLRVYNEQFF	TGTGCCAGCAGTCTGCGGGTTTACAATGAGCAGTTCTTC
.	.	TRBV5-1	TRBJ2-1	CASSLEGGSFNEQFF	TGCGCCAGCAGCTTGGAGGGTGGGAGCTTCAATGAGCAGTTCTTC
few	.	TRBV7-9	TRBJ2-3	CASSSTRLSTDTQYF	TGTGCCAGCAGCTCGACTAGATTAAGCACAGATACGCAGTATTTT
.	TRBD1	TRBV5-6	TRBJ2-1	CASSSGTGGHEQFF	TGTGCCAGCAGCTCTGGTACAGGGGGACATGAGCAGTTCTTC
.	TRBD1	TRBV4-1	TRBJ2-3	CASSQEWDRVADTQYF	TGCGCCAGCAGCCAAGAATGGGACAGGGTAGCAGATACGCAGTATTTT
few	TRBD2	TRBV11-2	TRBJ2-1	CASSLDLTSGRNEQFF	TGTGCCAGCAGCTTAGACCTGACTAGCGGGAGGAATGAGCAGTTCTTC
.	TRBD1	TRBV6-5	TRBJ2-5	CATSGTGGNQETQYF	TGTGCCACCAGCGGGACAGGGGGCAACCAAGAGACCCAGTACTTC
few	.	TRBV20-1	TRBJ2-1	CSARRPSYNEQFF	TGCAGTGCTAGAAGACCTTCCTACAATGAGCAGTTCTTC
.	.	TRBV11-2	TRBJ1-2	CASSLLPGSTVAGYGYTF	TGTGCCAGCAGCCTCCTCCCGGGGAGCACCGTTGCGGGCTATGGCTACACCTTC
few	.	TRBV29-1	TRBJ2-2	CSVIIRNTGELFF	TGCAGCGTTATCATCCGGAACACCGGGGAGCTGTTTTTT
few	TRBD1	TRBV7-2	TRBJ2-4	CASSTGTDNIQYF	TGTGCCAGCAGCACCGGGACAGACAACATTCAGTACTTC
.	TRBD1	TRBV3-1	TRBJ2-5	CASSQTAGTAETQYF	TGTGCCAGCAGCCAAACAGCCGGGACAGCAGAGACCCAGTACTTC
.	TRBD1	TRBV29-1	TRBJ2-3	CSVEAPGGGTDTQYF	TGCAGCGTTGAGGCCCCAGGGGGCGGCACAGATACGCAGTATTTT
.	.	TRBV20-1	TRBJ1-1	CSAGQIMTEAFF	TGCAGTGCTGGCCAAATCATGACTGAAGCTTTCTTT
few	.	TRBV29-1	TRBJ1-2	CSVPQGSYGYTF	TGCAGCGTTCCCCAGGGATCCTATGGCTACACCTTC
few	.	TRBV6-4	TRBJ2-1	CASSLTGNLNEQFF	TGTGCCAGCAGTCTCACGGGAAATTTAAATGAGCAGTTCTTC
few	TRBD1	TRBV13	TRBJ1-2	CASSLLNYGTGVGYGYTF	TGTGCCAGCAGCTTATTAAACTATGGGACAGGGGTAGGCTATGGCTACACCTTC
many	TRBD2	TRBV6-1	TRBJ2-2	CASSPLAGETGELFF	TGTGCCAGCAGTCCTCTAGCGGGGGAAACCGGGGAGCTGTTTTTT
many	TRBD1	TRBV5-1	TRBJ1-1	CASSPRTGGGEAFF	TGCGCCAGCAGCCCCAGGACAGGCGGGGGTGAAGCTTTCTTT
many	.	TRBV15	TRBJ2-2	CATSTLVWNTGELFF	TGTGCCACCAGCACACTAGTGTGGAACACCGGGGAGCTGTTTTTT
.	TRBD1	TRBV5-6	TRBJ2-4	CASSWGTARLAKNIQYF	TGTGCCAGCAGCTGGGGGACAGCAAGACTAGCCAAAAACATTCAGTACTTC
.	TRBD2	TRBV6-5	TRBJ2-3	CASTGTTEADTQYF	TGTGCCAGCACCGGGACTACCGAGGCAGATACGCAGTATTTT
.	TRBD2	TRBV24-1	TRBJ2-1	CATGGENYNEQFF	TGTGCCACGGGGGGGGAGAACTACAATGAGCAGTTCTTC
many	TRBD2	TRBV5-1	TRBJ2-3	CASSQGLAADTQYF	TGCGCCAGCAGCCAGGGACTAGCGGCAGATACGCAGTATTTT
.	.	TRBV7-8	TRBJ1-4	CASSFSNEKLFF	TGTGCCAGCAGCTTTTCCAATGAAAAACTGTTTTTT
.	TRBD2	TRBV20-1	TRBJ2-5	CSAREGLAGLQETQYF	TGCAGTGCTAGAGAAGGACTAGCGGGTTTACAAGAGACCCAGTACTTC
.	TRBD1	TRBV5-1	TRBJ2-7	CASSRDRSAYEQYF	TGCGCCAGCAGCCGGGACAGGTCAGCCTACGAGCAGTACTTC
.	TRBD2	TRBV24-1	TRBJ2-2	CATSASGSIGELFF	TGTGCCACCAGTGCTAGCGGGAGTATCGGGGAGCTGTTTTTT
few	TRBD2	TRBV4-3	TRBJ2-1	CASSQSTSGRYNEQFF	TGCGCCAGCAGCCAATCGACTAGCGGGAGGTACAATGAGCAGTTCTTC
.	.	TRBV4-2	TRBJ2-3	CASSQDLRDLDTQYF	TGTGCCAGCAGCCAAGATCTGCGGGATCTAGATACGCAGTATTTT
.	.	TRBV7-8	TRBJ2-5	CASSFFRAETQYF	TGTGCCAGCAGCTTTTTTAGGGCAGAGACCCAGTACTTC
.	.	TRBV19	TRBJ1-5	CASSIVRHSNQPQHF	TGTGCCAGTAGTATAGTAAGACACAGCAATCAGCCCCAGCATTTT
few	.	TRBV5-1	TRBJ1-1	CASSPPRANRAEAFF	TGCGCCAGCAGCCCCCCCAGGGCCAACAGAGCTGAAGCTTTCTTT
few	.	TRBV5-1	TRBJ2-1	CASSLGGGWDEQFF	TGCGCCAGCAGCTTGGGTGGGGGATGGGATGAGCAGTTCTTC
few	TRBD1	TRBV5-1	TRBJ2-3	CASSLASQGVTDTQYF	TGCGCCAGCAGCTTGGCCTCGCAGGGGGTCACAGATACGCAGTATTTT
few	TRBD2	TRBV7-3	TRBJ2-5	CASSLPGSTSAETQYF	TGTGCCAGCAGCCTCCCCGGATCGACTAGCGCAGAGACCCAGTACTTC
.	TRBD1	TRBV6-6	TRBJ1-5	CASSYDRGSNQPQHF	TGTGCCAGCAGTTACGACAGGGGTAGCAATCAGCCCCAGCATTTT
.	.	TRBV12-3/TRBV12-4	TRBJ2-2	CASSQSGTPTGELFF	TGTGCCAGCAGCCAATCCGGGACTCCTACCGGGGAGCTGTTTTTT
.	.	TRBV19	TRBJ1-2	CASSVEGEGYGYTF	TGTGCCAGTAGTGTGGAGGGGGAAGGCTATGGCTACACCTTC
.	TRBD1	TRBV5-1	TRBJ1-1	CASSNAGTGNMNTEAFF	TGCGCCAGCAGCAATGCCGGGACAGGGAACATGAACACTGAAGCTTTCTTT
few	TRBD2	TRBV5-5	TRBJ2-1	CASSRGGANEQFF	TGTGCCAGCAGCCGCGGGGGGGCGAATGAGCAGTTCTTC
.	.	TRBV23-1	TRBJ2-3	CASSQSTPDTQYF	TGCGCCAGCAGTCAATCGACTCCGGATACGCAGTATTTT
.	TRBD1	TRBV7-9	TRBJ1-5	CASSISTGGQPQHF	TGTGCCAGCAGCATATCTACAGGGGGACAGCCCCAGCATTTT
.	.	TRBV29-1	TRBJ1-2	CSVDSRQSNYGYTF	TGCAGCGTTGACTCGAGGCAGTCTAACTATGGCTACACCTTC
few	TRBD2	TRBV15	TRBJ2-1	CATSRDYSGKYNEQFF	TGTGCCACCAGCAGAGATTACAGCGGGAAATACAATGAGCAGTTCTTC
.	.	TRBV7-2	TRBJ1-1	CASSLDWLPGTEAFF	TGTGCCAGCAGCTTAGACTGGCTACCGGGCACTGAAGCTTTCTTT